This record looks at one TCR beta chain sequence and its context. The antigen this receptor binds is unknown. This entry comes from a study of T cells expressing NK-cell markers (dated by TCRdb to the early 2020s). General notes on the study: About eight donors provided sorted CD3+CD56+NKG2C+, CD3+CD56+NKG2C- and CD3+CD56-NKG2C+ T-cell subsets, whose TCR beta-chain repertoires were profiled. Among the eight sequenced donors, seven were HCMV-seropositive and one was HCMV-seronegative. Randomly selected healthy volunteers, three men and five women, were used as the eight sequenced donors. The libraries were sequenced on Illumina HiSeq 2000/2500, MiSeq or NextSeq, producing 2 x 150 bp reads. Paper-wide results and their limitations: In a handful of donors, the dominant CD3+CD56+NKG2C+ clonotypes were among the top 10 CD8+ clonotypes and accounted for about 1.0-7.5% of CD8+ T cells. Those dominant clonotypes were again the most abundant among CD3+CD56-NKG2C+ cells in a few donors, at 28.3-60.1%. Whether the expanded NKG2C-expressing T cell clones were specific for HCMV antigens remained unclear.

The germline V gene gives CDR1 as MNHNS and CDR2 as SASEGT. The CDR3 numbers 16 residues from cysteine through phenylalanine. Only the protein sequence is given. The instrument was an Illumina HiSeq 2000. 5'RACE template switching, by which a universal primer site and unique molecular identifiers were added, was used to make TCR beta cDNA libraries. cDNA synthesis was primed from the TCR beta constant segment and was followed by two successive PCR amplification steps. The study's processing was this. MIGEC handled demultiplexing of the reads and grouping by UMI, while MiTCR was used to assemble and quantify clonotypes. To exclude erroneous sequences, any TCR cDNA sequence not supported by at least two reads was discarded. The tcR package was used for downstream repertoire analysis, and clonotypes were matched across fractions by CDR3 nucleotide sequence plus V segment. VDJmatch was used to annotate antigen specificity against VDJdb, with one amino acid substitution in CDR3 permitted. Through TCRdb reprocessing, the reads give one entry per CDR3 protein sequence; DNA is omitted. The V and J calls, along with clone size, are taken from TCRdb and not from the paper's own processing. The sample's records list some 340,000 distinct CDR3 sequences. Clones ranked in the top ten supply around 5% of the sample.

HCMV-specific IgG was detected in serum with a commercial ELISA kit to determine HCMV serostatus. Peripheral blood mononuclear cells were isolated from blood by Ficoll density gradient centrifugation. The sequence was collected from a man between 18 and 69 years old in good health. Source material: blood T cells: a sorted CD56 or NKG2C T cell subset, CD4+ or CD8+ T cells, or bulk PBMC T cells (not recorded which). The V and J segments used are TRBV6-1 and TRBJ1-4. The CDR3 reads CASRRTLSATNEKLFF.